This T cell receptor (beta chain) is from a study of blood T cell repertoires in COVID-19. Looking at the study overall: From T cells, B-cell-depleted T cells, or PBMCs came the material, which was cDNA or gDNA.

Trimming took off 0 bases at V and 3 bases at J, with 13 bases between the two ends. The CDR3 contains 15 residues. The germline V gene has CDR1 SGHTS and CDR2 YDEGEE. Produced via immunoSEQ multiplex PCR; TCRdb's table is partial and in-frame only. The data show 15,000 to 20,000 clones, around 90% seen once. V is TRBV5-8 and J is TRBJ2-7; perhaps TRBD1 as D (6 bases). Sequencing input: peripheral blood. The receptor was isolated from a middle-aged man with active COVID-19. The CDR3 nucleotides read TGTGCCAGCAGCTTGGGGGCAGGGGTGGTCTACGAGCAGTACTTC. Residues: CASSLGAGVVYEQYF.